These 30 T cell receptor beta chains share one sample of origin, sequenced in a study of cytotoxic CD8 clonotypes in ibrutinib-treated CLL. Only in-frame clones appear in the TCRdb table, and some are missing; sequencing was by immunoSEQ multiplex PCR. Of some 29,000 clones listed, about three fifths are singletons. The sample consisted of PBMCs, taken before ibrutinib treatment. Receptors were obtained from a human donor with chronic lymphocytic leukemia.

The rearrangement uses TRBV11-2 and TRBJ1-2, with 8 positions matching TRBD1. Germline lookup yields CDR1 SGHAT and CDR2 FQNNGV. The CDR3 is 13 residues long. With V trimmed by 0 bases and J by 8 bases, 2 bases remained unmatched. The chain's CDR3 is CASSLDRGLGYTF. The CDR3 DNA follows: TGTGCCAGCAGCTTAGACAGGGGGCTAGGCTACACCTTC.

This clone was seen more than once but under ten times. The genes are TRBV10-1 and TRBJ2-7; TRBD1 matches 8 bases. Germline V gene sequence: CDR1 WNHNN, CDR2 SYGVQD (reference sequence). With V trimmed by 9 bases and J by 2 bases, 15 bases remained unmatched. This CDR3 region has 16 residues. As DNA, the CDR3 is TGCGCCAGAGGGCTTCGGGGACAGGCTTTCACCTACGAGCAGTACTTC. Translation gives CARGLRGQAFTYEQYF.

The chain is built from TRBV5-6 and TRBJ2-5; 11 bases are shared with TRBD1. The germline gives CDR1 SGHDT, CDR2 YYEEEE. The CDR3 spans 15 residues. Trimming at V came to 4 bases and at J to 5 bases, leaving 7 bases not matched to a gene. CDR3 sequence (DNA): TGTGCCAGCAGCGCGACCGGGACAGGGGGGGAGACCCAGTACTTC. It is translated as CASSATGTGGETQYF.

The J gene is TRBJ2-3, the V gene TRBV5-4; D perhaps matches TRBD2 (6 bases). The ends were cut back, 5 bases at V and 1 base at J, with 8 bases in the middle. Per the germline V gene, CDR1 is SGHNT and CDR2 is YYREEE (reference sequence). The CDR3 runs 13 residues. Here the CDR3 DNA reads TGTGCCAGCAGTCGCGGGGGCACAGATACGCAGTATTTT. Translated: CASSRGGTDTQYF.

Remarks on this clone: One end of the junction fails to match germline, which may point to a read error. CDR3 loop: CASSRETYRYKSGQRPDF. The CDR3 DNA is TGTGCCAGCAGTAGAGAAACTTACCGATACAAGTCGGGCCAACGTCCTGATTTC. The chain links TRBV2 to TRBJ2-6; D remains unclear. Germline V lookup: CDR1 SNHLY, CDR2 FYNNEI. This CDR3 is built from 18 residues.

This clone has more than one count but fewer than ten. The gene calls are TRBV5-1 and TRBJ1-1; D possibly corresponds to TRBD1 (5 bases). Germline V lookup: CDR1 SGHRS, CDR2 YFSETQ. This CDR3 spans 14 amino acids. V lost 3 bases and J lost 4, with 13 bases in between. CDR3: CASSSGVGITEAFF. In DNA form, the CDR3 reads TGCGCCAGCAGCTCGGGGGTTGGGATCACTGAAGCTTTCTTT. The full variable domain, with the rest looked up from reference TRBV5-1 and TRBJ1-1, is KAGVTQTPRYLIKTRGQQVTLSCSPISGHRSVSWYQQTPGQGLQFLFEYFSETQRNKGNFPGRFSGRQFSNSRSEMNVSTLELGDSALYLCASSSGVGITEAFFGQGTRLTVV.

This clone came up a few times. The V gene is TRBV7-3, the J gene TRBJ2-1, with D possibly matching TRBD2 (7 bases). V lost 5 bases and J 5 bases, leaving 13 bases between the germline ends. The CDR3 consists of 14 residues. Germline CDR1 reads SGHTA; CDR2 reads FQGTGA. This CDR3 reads CASSPWGGHNEQFF. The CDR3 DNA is TGTGCCAGCAGCCCCTGGGGGGGGCACAATGAGCAGTTCTTC.

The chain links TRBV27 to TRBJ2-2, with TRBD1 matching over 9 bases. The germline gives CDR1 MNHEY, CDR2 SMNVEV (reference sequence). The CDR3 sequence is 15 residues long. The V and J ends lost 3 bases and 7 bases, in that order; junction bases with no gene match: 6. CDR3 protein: CASSLDRGNDGELFF. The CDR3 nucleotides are TGTGCCAGCAGTTTGGACAGGGGAAATGACGGGGAGCTGTTTTTT.

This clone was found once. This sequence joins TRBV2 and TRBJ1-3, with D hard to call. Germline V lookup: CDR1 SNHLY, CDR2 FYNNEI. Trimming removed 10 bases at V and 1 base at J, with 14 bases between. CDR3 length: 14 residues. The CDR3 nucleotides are TGTGCCACCCGAGGGCCTATTTCTGGAAACACCATATATTTT. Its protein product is CATRGPISGNTIYF.

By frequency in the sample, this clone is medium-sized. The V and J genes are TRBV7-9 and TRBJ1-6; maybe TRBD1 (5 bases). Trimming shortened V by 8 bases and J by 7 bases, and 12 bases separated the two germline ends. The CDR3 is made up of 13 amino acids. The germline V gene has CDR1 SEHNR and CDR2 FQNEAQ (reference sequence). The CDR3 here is CASSDSVNSPLHF. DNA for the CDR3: TGTGCCAGCTCCGACAGCGTCAATTCACCCCTCCACTTT.

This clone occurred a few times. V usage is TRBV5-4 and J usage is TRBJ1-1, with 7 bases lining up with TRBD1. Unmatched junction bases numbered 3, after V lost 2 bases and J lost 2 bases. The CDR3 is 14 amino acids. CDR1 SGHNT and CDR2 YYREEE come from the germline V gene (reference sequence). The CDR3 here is CASSFRDRNTEAFF. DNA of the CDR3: TGTGCCAGCAGCTTTAGGGACAGAAACACTGAAGCTTTCTTT.

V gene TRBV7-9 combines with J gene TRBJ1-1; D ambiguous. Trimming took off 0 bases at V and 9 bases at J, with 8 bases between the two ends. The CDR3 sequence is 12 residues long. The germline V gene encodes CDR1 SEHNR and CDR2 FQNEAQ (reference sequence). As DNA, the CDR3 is TGTGCCAGCAGCTTAGCGGACGGAAAAGCTTTCTTT. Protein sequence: CASSLADGKAFF.

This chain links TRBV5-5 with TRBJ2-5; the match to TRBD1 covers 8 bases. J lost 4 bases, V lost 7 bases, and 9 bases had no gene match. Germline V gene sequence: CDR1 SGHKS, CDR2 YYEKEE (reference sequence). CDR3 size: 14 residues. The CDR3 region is CASSHAGGLETQYF. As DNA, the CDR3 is TGTGCCAGCTCCCATGCAGGGGGCCTAGAGACCCAGTACTTC.

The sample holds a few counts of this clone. CDR3 in amino acids: CASSPDRGVSYEQYF. The CDR3 DNA reads TGTGCCAGCAGTCCAGACAGGGGGGTCTCCTACGAGCAGTACTTC. V and J are TRBV6-1 and TRBJ2-7; TRBD1 agrees at 9 bases. Germline V gene data show CDR1 as MNHNS and CDR2 as SASEGT. Losses at the gene ends were 5 bases for V and 0 bases for J; bases not matched to a gene: 5. CDR3 length: 15 amino acids.

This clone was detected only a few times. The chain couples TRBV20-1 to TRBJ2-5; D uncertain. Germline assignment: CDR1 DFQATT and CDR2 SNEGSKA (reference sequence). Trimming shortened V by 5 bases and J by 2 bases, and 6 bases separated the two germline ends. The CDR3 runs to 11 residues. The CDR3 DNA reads TGCAGTGCTCTTCTGCAAGAGACCCAGTACTTC. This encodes CSALLQETQYF.

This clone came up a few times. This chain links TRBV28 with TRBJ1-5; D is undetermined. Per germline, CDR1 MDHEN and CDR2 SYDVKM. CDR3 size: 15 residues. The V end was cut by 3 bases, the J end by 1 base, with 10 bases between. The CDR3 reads CASSFVKASNQPQHF. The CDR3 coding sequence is TGTGCCAGCAGTTTTGTGAAGGCAAGCAATCAGCCCCAGCATTTT. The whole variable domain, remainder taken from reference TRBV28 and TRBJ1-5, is DVKVTQSSRYLVKRTGEKVFLECVQDMDHENMFWYRQDPGLGLRLIYFSYDVKMKEKGDIPEGYSVSREKKERFSLILESASTNQTSMYLCASSFVKASNQPQHFGDGTRLSIL.

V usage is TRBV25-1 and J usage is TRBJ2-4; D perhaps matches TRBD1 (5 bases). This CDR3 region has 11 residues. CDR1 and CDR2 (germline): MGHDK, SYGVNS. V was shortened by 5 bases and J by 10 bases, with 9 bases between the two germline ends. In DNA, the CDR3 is TGTGCCAGCAGTCAGGGATTGATTCAGTACTTC. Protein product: CASSQGLIQYF.

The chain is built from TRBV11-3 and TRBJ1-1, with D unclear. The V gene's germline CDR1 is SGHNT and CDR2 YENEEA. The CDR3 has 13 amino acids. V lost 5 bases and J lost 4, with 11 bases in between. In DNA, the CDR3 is TGTGCCAGCAGCCGTCGTGGGTCCACTGAAGCTTTCTTT. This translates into CASSRRGSTEAFF.

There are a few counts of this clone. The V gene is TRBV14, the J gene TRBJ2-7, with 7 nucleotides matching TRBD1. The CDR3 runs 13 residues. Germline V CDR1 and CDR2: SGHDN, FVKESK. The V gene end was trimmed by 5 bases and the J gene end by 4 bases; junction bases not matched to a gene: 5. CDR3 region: CASSFRQGYEQYF. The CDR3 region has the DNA TGTGCCAGCAGCTTTCGACAGGGATACGAGCAGTACTTC.

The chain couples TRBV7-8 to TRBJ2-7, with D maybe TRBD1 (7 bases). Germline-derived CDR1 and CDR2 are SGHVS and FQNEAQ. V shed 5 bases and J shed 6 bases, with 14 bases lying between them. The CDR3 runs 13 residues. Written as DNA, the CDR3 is TGTGCCAGCAGCCACGGAGGGGGCGCCGAGCAGTACTTC. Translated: CASSHGGGAEQYF.

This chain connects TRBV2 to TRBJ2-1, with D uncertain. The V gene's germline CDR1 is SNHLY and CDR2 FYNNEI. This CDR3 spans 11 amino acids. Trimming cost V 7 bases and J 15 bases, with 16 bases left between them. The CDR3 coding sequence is TGTGCCAGCACTCCCGAGAGTCAATCGTTCTTC. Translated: CASTPESQSFF. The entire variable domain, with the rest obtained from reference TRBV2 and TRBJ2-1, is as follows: EPEVTQTPSHQVTQMGQEVILRCVPISNHLYFYWYRQILGQKVEFLVSFYNNEISEKSEIFDDQFSVERPDGSNFTLKIRSTKLEDSAMYFCASTPESQSFFGPGTRLTVL.

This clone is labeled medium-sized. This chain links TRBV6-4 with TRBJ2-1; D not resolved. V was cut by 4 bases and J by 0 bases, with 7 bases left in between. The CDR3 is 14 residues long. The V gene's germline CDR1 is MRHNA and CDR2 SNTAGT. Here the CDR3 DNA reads TGTGCCAGCAGTGCGGAGAGCTCCTACAATGAGCAGTTCTTC. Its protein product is CASSAESSYNEQFF.

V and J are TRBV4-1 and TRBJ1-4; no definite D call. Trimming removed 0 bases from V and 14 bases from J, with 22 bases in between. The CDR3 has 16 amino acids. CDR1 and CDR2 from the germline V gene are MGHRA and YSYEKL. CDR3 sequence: CASSQDGRSDILKLFF. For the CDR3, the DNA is TGCGCCAGCAGCCAAGATGGCAGGTCTGACATTTTAAAGCTGTTTTTT.

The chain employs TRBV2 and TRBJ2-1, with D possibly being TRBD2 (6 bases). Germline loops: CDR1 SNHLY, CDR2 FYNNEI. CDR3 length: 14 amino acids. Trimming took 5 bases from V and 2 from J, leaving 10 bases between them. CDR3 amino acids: CASSRRGTYNEQFF. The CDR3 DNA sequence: TGTGCCAGCAGTAGGAGGGGCACCTACAATGAGCAGTTCTTC.

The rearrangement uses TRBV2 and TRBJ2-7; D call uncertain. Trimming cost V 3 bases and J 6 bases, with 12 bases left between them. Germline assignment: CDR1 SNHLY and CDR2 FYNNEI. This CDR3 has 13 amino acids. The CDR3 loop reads CASSDEETGEQYF. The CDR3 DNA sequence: TGTGCCAGCAGTGATGAGGAGACTGGCGAGCAGTACTTC.

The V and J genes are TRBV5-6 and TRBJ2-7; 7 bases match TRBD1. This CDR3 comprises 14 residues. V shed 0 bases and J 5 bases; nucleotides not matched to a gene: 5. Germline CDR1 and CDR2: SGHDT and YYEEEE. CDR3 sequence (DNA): TGTGCCAGCAGCTTGGTGACAGGGATCCACGAGCAGTACTTC. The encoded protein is CASSLVTGIHEQYF.

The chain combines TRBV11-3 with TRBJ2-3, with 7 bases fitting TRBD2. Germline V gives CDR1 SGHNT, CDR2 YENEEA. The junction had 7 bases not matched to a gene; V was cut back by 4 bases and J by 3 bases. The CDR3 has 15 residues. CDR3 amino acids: CASSWGGRVTDTQYF. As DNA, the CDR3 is TGTGCCAGCAGCTGGGGCGGGAGAGTTACAGATACGCAGTATTTT.

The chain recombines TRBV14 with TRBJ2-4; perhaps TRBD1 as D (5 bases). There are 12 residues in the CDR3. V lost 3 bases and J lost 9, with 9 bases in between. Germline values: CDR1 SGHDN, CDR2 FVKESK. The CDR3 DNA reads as TGTGCCAGCAGCCAGGTTGGGGCCATTCAGTACTTC. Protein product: CASSQVGAIQYF.

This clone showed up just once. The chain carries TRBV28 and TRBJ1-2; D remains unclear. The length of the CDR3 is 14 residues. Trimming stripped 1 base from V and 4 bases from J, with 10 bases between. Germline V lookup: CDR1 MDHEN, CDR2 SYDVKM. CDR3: CASSLSDGSYGYTF. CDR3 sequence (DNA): TGTGCCAGCAGTTTATCGGACGGATCCTATGGCTACACCTTC.

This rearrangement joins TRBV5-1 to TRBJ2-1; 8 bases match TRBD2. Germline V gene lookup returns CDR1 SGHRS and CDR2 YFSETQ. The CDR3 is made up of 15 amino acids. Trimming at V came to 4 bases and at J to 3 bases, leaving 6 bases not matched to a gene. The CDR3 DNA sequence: TGCGCCAGCAGCCTAAAGCGGGGGAACTACAATGAGCAGTTCTTC. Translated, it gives CASSLKRGNYNEQFF.